The clone carrying this T cell receptor (beta chain) was counted only a few times. This specimen comes from a study of T cells in localized non-small cell lung cancer. Data came from immunoSEQ multiplex PCR; TCRdb stores just in-frame clones and leaves some out. The table includes tens of thousands of clones, 87% detected once. The sequencing here drew on peripheral blood, taken before any cancer treatment. The clonotype comes from a man between 40 and 70 years old with stage I squamous cell lung carcinoma.

CDR3 sequence: CSARNRFIDYF. In DNA form, the CDR3 reads TGCAGTGCTAGAAACAGGTTTATAGATTACTTC. This chain uses TRBV20-1 with TRBJ2-7; D might be TRBD1 (5 bases). The CDR3 contains 11 residues. V dropped 2 bases and J dropped 13 bases, with 15 bases sitting between them. Germline V gene lookup returns CDR1 DFQATT and CDR2 SNEGSKA (reference sequence).